This T cell receptor (beta chain) was recorded in a study of control samples from healthy donors and cancer patients. Sequencing used immunoSEQ multiplex PCR; TCRdb keeps in-frame clones, though not all of them. The table has 97,000 or so clones, around 92% seen once. The CDR3 runs to 15 residues. Germline V gene sequence: CDR1 MRHNA, CDR2 SNTAGT. V lost 0 bases to trimming and J lost 5 bases, with 13 bases between them. This rearrangement joins TRBV6-4 to TRBJ2-5; D is perhaps TRBD1 (5 bases). This TCR was sampled from a woman aged 18-29 years in good health. The sample taken for sequencing was blood. CDR3 DNA: TGTGCCAGCAGTGACTCGGTCAGGAAGGGGGAGACCCAGTACTTC. This sequence encodes CASSDSVRKGETQYF.